One and the same sample provided the 28 T cell receptor beta chains below, sequenced in a study of PD-L1 blockade in urothelial cancer. Indicated time point: pretreatment peripheral blood. The repertoire was sequenced with immunoSEQ multiplex PCR; TCRdb's copy has only in-frame clones and lacks some. Of roughly 51,000 clones listed, approximately 85% are singletons. The sample was PBMCs, taken around atezolizumab (anti-PD-L1) treatment. These receptors came from a man between 70 and 80 years old with urothelial cancer.

CDR3 amino acids: CASSNPGRTNEKLFF. In DNA form, the CDR3 reads TGTGCCAGCAGCAACCCAGGGAGGACTAATGAAAAACTGTTTTTT. This rearrangement joins TRBV28 to TRBJ1-4; a possible D gene is TRBD1 (5 bases). Trimming took off 6 bases at V and 2 bases at J, with 13 bases between the two ends. The CDR3 contains 15 residues. Germline values: CDR1 MDHEN, CDR2 SYDVKM.

This rearrangement joins TRBV29-1 to TRBJ2-5; D possibly corresponds to TRBD1 (6 bases). The CDR3 is 11 amino acids. CDR1 is SQVTM and CDR2 is ANQGSEA in the germline V gene. V gave up 0 bases and J gave up 10 bases, with 9 bases separating them. CDR3: CSVEEGRGQYF. Written as DNA, the CDR3 is TGCAGCGTTGAAGAGGGCAGGGGCCAGTACTTC.

This chain uses TRBV5-1 with TRBJ1-1; 7 bases match TRBD1. Looked up from germline, CDR1 is SGHRS and CDR2 is YFSETQ. There are 16 residues in the CDR3. V shed 4 bases and J 3 bases; nucleotides not matched to a gene: 12. Here the CDR3 DNA reads TGCGCCAGCAGCAGAACAGGGGTAGGAGGAGACACTGAAGCTTTCTTT. Its protein product is CASSRTGVGGDTEAFF.

In this sample, this clone turned up a few times. V and J are TRBV19 and TRBJ1-5; D not certain. Germline-derived CDR1 and CDR2 are LNHDA and SQIVND (reference sequence). V dropped 2 bases and J dropped 0 bases, with 8 bases sitting between them. CDR3 size: 15 residues. CDR3 amino acids: CASSIPQNSNQPQHF. The CDR3 DNA follows: TGTGCCAGTAGTATACCCCAGAATAGCAATCAGCCCCAGCATTTT. Based on the CDR3 plus reference TRBV19 and TRBJ1-5, the full variable domain is DGGITQSPKYLFRKEGQNVTLSCEQNLNHDAMYWYRQDPGQGLRLIYYSQIVNDFQKGDIAEGYSVSREKKESFPLTVTSAQKNPTAFYLCASSIPQNSNQPQHFGDGTRLSIL.

The J gene is TRBJ2-5, the V gene TRBV14; D is possibly TRBD2 (6 bases). Germline V gene data show CDR1 as SGHDN and CDR2 as FVKESK. V gave up 2 bases and J gave up 5 bases, with 15 bases separating them. The CDR3 consists of 15 residues. The CDR3 DNA reads as TGTGCCAGCAGCCAACGGGACTTTTTAGTGGAGACCCAGTACTTC. Translation: CASSQRDFLVETQYF.

The J gene is TRBJ2-1, the V gene TRBV10-3, with 7 nucleotides matching TRBD2. Losses at the gene ends were 10 bases for V and 9 bases for J; bases not matched to a gene: 12. The germline CDR1 and CDR2 sequences are ENHRY and SYGVKD. The CDR3 sequence is 13 residues long. The CDR3 sequence is CATSAGERGEQFF. CDR3 DNA: TGTGCCACCAGCGCGGGGGAACGGGGTGAGCAGTTCTTC.

The V call is TRBV5-1, the J call TRBJ2-2; 7 nucleotides line up with TRBD1. Per the germline V gene, CDR1 is SGHRS and CDR2 is YFSETQ. V lost 5 bases to trimming and J lost 2 bases; unmatched junction nucleotides: 6. The CDR3 contains 15 residues. Here the CDR3 reads CASRAGTANTGELFF. In DNA, the CDR3 is TGCGCCAGCAGGGCCGGGACAGCTAACACCGGGGAGCTGTTTTTT.

The CDR3: CASSTTVFTDTQYF. DNA for the CDR3: TGTGCCAGCAGCACGACAGTCTTCACAGATACGCAGTATTTT. The genes are TRBV6-4 and TRBJ2-3; maybe TRBD1 (5 bases). This CDR3 has 14 residues. From germline, CDR1 is MRHNA and CDR2 SNTAGT. V lost 6 bases and J lost 2, with 12 bases in between.

V and J are TRBV4-1 and TRBJ2-2; the match to TRBD2 covers 9 bases. This CDR3 region has 17 residues. Germline loops: CDR1 MGHRA, CDR2 YSYEKL. The V and J ends lost 4 bases and 6 bases, in that order; junction bases with no gene match: 12. CDR3 nucleotide sequence: TGCGCCAGCAGCCCATCCCTTTGGGCGGGAGGGCCCGGGGAGCTGTTTTTT. Residues: CASSPSLWAGGPGELFF.

The chain has TRBV9 and TRBJ2-1; TRBD2 matches at 8 bases. The CDR3 is made up of 15 amino acids. J was trimmed by 7 bases and V by 2 bases; bases with no gene match: 8. Germline V gene data show CDR1 as SGDLS and CDR2 as YYNGEE. In nucleotides, the CDR3 is TGTGCCAGCAGCGTGGGACTAGAGGCTAGGAATGAGCAGTTCTTC. It specifies CASSVGLEARNEQFF.

The genes are TRBV5-1 and TRBJ1-1, with D tentatively TRBD1 (5 bases). The CDR3 has 16 residues. Germline CDR1 is SGHRS and CDR2 is YFSETQ. Deletions cut 0 bases from V and 5 bases from J, with 17 bases between. In nucleotides, the CDR3 is TGCGCCAGCAGCTTGGGAATTGGGGGGTTTGGGACTGAAGCTTTCTTT. Residues: CASSLGIGGFGTEAFF.

The genes are TRBV5-1 and TRBJ2-2; D gene uncertain. The CDR3 totals 16 residues. Trimming left V 7 bases short and J 1 base short, with 17 bases between. Per the germline V gene, CDR1 is SGHRS and CDR2 is YFSETQ. This CDR3 is CASQANGLRNTGELFF. CDR3 nucleotide sequence: TGCGCCAGCCAGGCAAACGGCCTCAGGAACACCGGGGAGCTGTTTTTT.

This clone was recorded a few times. J is TRBJ1-2 and V is TRBV27; 9 nucleotides align to TRBD1. With 3 bases clipped from V and 4 bases from J, the junction kept 6 bases outside the gene matches. Germline assignment: CDR1 MNHEY and CDR2 SMNVEV (reference sequence). CDR3 length: 15 amino acids. Written as DNA, the CDR3 is TGTGCCAGCAGTTTCGAGCCGGGACAGGGCTATGGCTACACCTTC. This sequence encodes CASSFEPGQGYGYTF.

The gene calls are TRBV5-1 and TRBJ2-1; TRBD2 aligns across 7 bases. V gave up 1 base and J gave up 8 bases; unmatched junction bases: 9. The CDR3 sequence is 15 residues long. CDR1 and CDR2 from the germline V gene are SGHRS and YFSETQ. Written as DNA, the CDR3 is TGCGCCAGCAGCTTGTCGGGAGGCGGGATGGATGAGCAGTTCTTC. Translating it yields CASSLSGGGMDEQFF.

The chain links TRBV9 to TRBJ1-3; weak D call: TRBD1 (6 bases). Per germline, CDR1 SGDLS and CDR2 YYNGEE. Trimming cost V 2 bases and J 3 bases, with 18 bases left between them. This CDR3 is built from 17 residues. CDR3 nucleotides: TGTGCCAGCAGCGTGGGTCGTGGGGGCGTAGATGGAAACACCATATATTTT. This codes for CASSVGRGGVDGNTIYF.

This chain joins TRBV5-1 and TRBJ2-3; 13 bases fit TRBD2. There are 17 residues in the CDR3. The V gene's germline CDR1 is SGHRS and CDR2 YFSETQ. V was pared by 6 bases and J by 1 base, with 8 bases of the junction left unmatched. The CDR3 DNA reads as TGCGCCAGCATCCCGGGACTAGCGGGATCGGGCACAGATACGCAGTATTTT. It encodes CASIPGLAGSGTDTQYF.

The rearrangement links TRBV5-1 to TRBJ1-1; 8 nucleotides line up with TRBD1. With 0 bases clipped from V and 7 bases from J, the junction kept 5 bases outside the gene matches. This CDR3 contains 14 residues. From germline, CDR1 is SGHRS and CDR2 YFSETQ. DNA of the CDR3: TGCGCCAGCAGCTTGGTGGGCAGGGGGCTTGAAGCTTTCTTT. Its translation: CASSLVGRGLEAFF.

The rearrangement joins TRBV6-5 to TRBJ1-2, with 11 positions matching TRBD1. Per the germline V gene, CDR1 is MNHEY and CDR2 is SVGAGI. V lost 0 bases to trimming and J lost 0 bases; unmatched junction nucleotides: 0. The CDR3 sequence is 16 residues long. The CDR3 nucleotides read TGTGCCAGCAGTTACTCGGGACAGGGGGCTAACTATGGCTACACCTTC. Its protein is CASSYSGQGANYGYTF.

This chain joins TRBV19 and TRBJ2-1; 10 bases map to TRBD2. From germline, CDR1 is LNHDA and CDR2 SQIVND (reference sequence). This CDR3 is built from 16 residues. V was clipped by 5 bases and J by 7 bases; unmatched bases: 11. The CDR3 nucleotides read TGTGCCAGTAGTTTCCTAGCGGGAGACTCGGATAATGAGCAGTTCTTC. Translation: CASSFLAGDSDNEQFF.

The chain is built from TRBV5-1 and TRBJ2-5; TRBD1 might be the D (5 bases). Germline V gene data show CDR1 as SGHRS and CDR2 as YFSETQ. V lost 7 bases, J lost 1 base, and 14 bases lay in between. The CDR3 sequence is 14 residues long. The CDR3 DNA is TGCGCCAGCGACTCTGGGGCTAGCCAAGAGACCCAGTACTTC. Protein: CASDSGASQETQYF.

The rearrangement joins TRBV7-3 to TRBJ2-1; D possibly corresponds to TRBD2 (5 bases). CDR3 length: 13 residues. Germline V gene sequence: CDR1 SGHTA, CDR2 FQGTGA. Deletions cut 5 bases from V and 7 bases from J, with 12 bases between. CDR3 in DNA: TGTGCCAGCAGCACCCTCCCGGGGAATGAGCAGTTCTTC. This codes for CASSTLPGNEQFF.

This clone was detected many times. The chain combines TRBV5-4 with TRBJ1-1, with 7 positions matching TRBD1. CDR3 length: 13 amino acids. J lost 5 bases, V lost 5 bases, and 6 bases had no gene match. From germline, CDR1 is SGHNT and CDR2 YYREEE (reference sequence). CDR3 loop: CASRRTGVTEAFF. For the CDR3, the DNA is TGTGCCAGCAGACGAACAGGGGTAACTGAAGCTTTCTTT.

In its sample, this clone was seen once. The chain is built from TRBV11-1 and TRBJ2-7; tentative D call: TRBD2 (6 bases). Germline V gene sequence: CDR1 SGHAT, CDR2 FQDESV (reference sequence). The V end was cut by 8 bases, the J end by 3 bases, with 17 bases between. The CDR3 runs to 14 residues. CDR3 residues: CASSLGTWSYEQYF. The CDR3 region has the DNA TGTGCCAGCTCCCTAGGGACTTGGAGCTACGAGCAGTACTTC. The full variable domain, in which reference TRBV11-1 and TRBJ2-7 provide the parts outside the CDR3, is EAEVAQSPRYKITEKSQAVAFWCDPISGHATLYWYRQILGQGPELLVQFQDESVVDDSQLPKDRFSAERLKGVDSTLKIQPAELGDSAMYLCASSLGTWSYEQYFGPGTRLTVT.

The chain combines TRBV10-2 with TRBJ1-1, with 7 bases aligning to TRBD1. This CDR3 has 14 amino acids. Germline V gene lookup returns CDR1 WSHSY and CDR2 SAAADI. The ends lost 6 bases at V and 7 bases at J; junction bases unmatched: 11. The CDR3 sequence is CASREGQSGDEAFF. The CDR3 nucleotides are TGCGCCAGCAGGGAGGGACAGTCGGGCGATGAAGCTTTCTTT.

V is TRBV5-5 and J is TRBJ2-7; D not certain. The V end lost 0 bases, the J end lost 4 bases, and 8 bases lay between the germline ends. This CDR3 is 13 amino acids long. Germline CDR1 is SGHKS and CDR2 is YYEKEE (reference sequence). The CDR3 DNA follows: TGTGCCAGCAGCTTGGGAACAGATTACGAGCAGTACTTC. Its protein is CASSLGTDYEQYF.

The chain links TRBV5-1 to TRBJ2-6, with 11 bases fitting TRBD1. V was pared by 4 bases and J by 3 bases, with 9 bases of the junction left unmatched. Germline loops: CDR1 SGHRS, CDR2 YFSETQ. This CDR3 spans 18 amino acids. CDR3 sequence: CASSPTGQGAIGANVLTF. CDR3 DNA: TGCGCCAGCAGCCCAACAGGACAGGGGGCGATTGGGGCCAACGTCCTGACTTTC.

The chain carries TRBV5-8 and TRBJ2-1, with D perhaps TRBD1 (5 bases). Germline-derived CDR1 and CDR2 are SGHTS and YDEGEE. Trimming took off 4 bases at V and 3 bases at J, with 14 bases between the two ends. This CDR3 is built from 15 residues. The CDR3 nucleotides read TGTGCCAGCAGCCAAGGTCCAGGGTTCTACAATGAGCAGTTCTTC. Translating gives CASSQGPGFYNEQFF. Based on the CDR3 plus reference TRBV5-8 and TRBJ2-1, the full variable domain is EAGVTQSPTHLIKTRGQQATLRCSPISGHTSVYWYQQALGLGLQFLLWYDEGEERNRGNFPPRFSGRQFPNYSSELNVNALELEDSALYLCASSQGPGFYNEQFFGPGTRLTVL.

The chain employs TRBV5-1 and TRBJ2-2; a weak D match, TRBD2 (7 bases). Trimming took off 4 bases at V and 5 bases at J, with 15 bases between the two ends. The CDR3 runs 15 residues. Germline loops: CDR1 SGHRS, CDR2 YFSETQ. CDR3 protein: CASSPEGGRTGELFF. The CDR3 nucleotides are TGCGCCAGCAGCCCCGAGGGGGGGCGGACCGGGGAGCTGTTTTTT.